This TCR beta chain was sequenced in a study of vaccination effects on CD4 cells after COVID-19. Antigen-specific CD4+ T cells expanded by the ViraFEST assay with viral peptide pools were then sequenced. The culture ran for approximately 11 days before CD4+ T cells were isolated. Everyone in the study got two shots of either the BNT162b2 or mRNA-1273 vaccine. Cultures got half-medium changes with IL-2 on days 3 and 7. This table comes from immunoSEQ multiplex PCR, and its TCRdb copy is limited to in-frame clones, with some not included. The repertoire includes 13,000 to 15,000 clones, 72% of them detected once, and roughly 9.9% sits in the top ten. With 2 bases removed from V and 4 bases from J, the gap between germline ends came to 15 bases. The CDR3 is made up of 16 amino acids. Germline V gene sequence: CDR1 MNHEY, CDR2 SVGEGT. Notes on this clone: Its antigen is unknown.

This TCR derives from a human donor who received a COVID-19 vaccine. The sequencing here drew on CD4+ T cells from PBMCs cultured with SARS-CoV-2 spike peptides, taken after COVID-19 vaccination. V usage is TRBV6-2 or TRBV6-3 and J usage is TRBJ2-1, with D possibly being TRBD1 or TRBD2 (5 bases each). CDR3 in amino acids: CASSYGPGRDYNEQFF. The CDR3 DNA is TGTGCCAGCAGTTACGGTCCGGGACGCGATTACAATGAGCAGTTCTTC.